The rows below give T cell receptor beta chains drawn from one sample of a study of T cells in Graves' hyperthyroidism and ophthalmopathy. TCRdb independently ran MiXCR on the multiplex PCR reads; one entry per CDR3 protein. The sample holds 550,000 to 600,000 distinct CDR3 sequences, approximately 16% seen once. The source material was blood. The receptors were gathered from a young woman with Graves' hyperthyroidism. Each CDR3 is given with its conserved first and last residue. A D gene is named only where the DNA matches it firmly. Where a row states a size, it is once, few, many or the class of an expanded clone; other rows omit it.

d_call: NA
clone_size: NA
j_call: TRBJ2-1
v_call: TRBV30
cdr3_aa: CAWSGTVSSYNEQFF
cdr3_nt: TGTGCCTGGAGTGGGACGGTAAGCTCCTACAATGAGCAGTTCTTC

d_call: NA
clone_size: many
j_call: TRBJ2-5
v_call: TRBV20-1
cdr3_aa: CSAQSPPGTMYQETQYF
cdr3_nt: TGCAGTGCTCAGAGCCCCCCGGGAACCATGTACCAAGAGACCCAGTACTTC

d_call: NA
clone_size: NA
j_call: TRBJ1-2
v_call: TRBV11-2
cdr3_aa: CASSQDGSRTNGYTF
cdr3_nt: TGTGCCAGCAGCCAAGATGGGAGTCGGACAAATGGCTACACCTTC

d_call: NA
clone_size: many
j_call: TRBJ2-1
v_call: TRBV28
cdr3_aa: CASQGSGLQYNEQFF
cdr3_nt: TGTGCCAGTCAGGGATCGGGACTGCAATACAATGAGCAGTTCTTC

d_call: TRBD2
clone_size: few
j_call: TRBJ2-1
v_call: TRBV20-1
cdr3_aa: CSARESGGGVSNEQFF
cdr3_nt: TGCAGTGCTAGAGAGAGCGGGGGGGGCGTGTCGAATGAGCAGTTCTTC

d_call: NA
clone_size: many
j_call: TRBJ2-1
v_call: TRBV30
cdr3_aa: CAWRRRPTYNEQFF
cdr3_nt: TGTGCCTGGAGAAGGCGGCCAACCTACAATGAGCAGTTCTTC

d_call: NA
clone_size: few
j_call: TRBJ2-3
v_call: TRBV25-1
cdr3_aa: CASSARRGYGTDTQYF
cdr3_nt: TGTGCCAGCAGTGCCCGACGGGGGTACGGCACAGATACGCAGTATTTT

d_call: NA
clone_size: NA
j_call: TRBJ2-1
v_call: TRBV19
cdr3_aa: CASLRTGAHNEQFF
cdr3_nt: TGTGCCAGCCTTAGGACGGGAGCACACAATGAGCAGTTCTTC

d_call: NA
clone_size: many
j_call: TRBJ2-1
v_call: TRBV5-1
cdr3_aa: CASSLDSVGPSREQFF
cdr3_nt: TGCGCCAGCAGCTTGGATTCGGTGGGGCCAAGTCGTGAGCAGTTCTTC

d_call: TRBD1
clone_size: many
j_call: TRBJ1-2
v_call: TRBV6-5
cdr3_aa: CASSYLTGNGYTF
cdr3_nt: TGTGCCAGCAGTTACCTGACAGGGAATGGCTACACCTTC

d_call: NA
clone_size: NA
j_call: TRBJ2-4
v_call: TRBV6-5
cdr3_aa: CASSYAGSKNIQYF
cdr3_nt: TGTGCCAGCAGTTACGCGGGGTCCAAAAACATTCAGTACTTC

d_call: TRBD1
clone_size: many
j_call: TRBJ2-1
v_call: TRBV7-9
cdr3_aa: CASDRASRYNEQFF
cdr3_nt: TGTGCCAGCGACAGGGCTAGTAGGTACAATGAGCAGTTCTTC

d_call: TRBD2
clone_size: many
j_call: TRBJ2-5
v_call: TRBV28
cdr3_aa: CASSSKGTIQETQYF
cdr3_nt: TGTGCCAGCAGTTCAAAAGGGACTATACAAGAGACCCAGTACTTC

d_call: TRBD1
clone_size: NA
j_call: TRBJ1-6
v_call: TRBV7-8
cdr3_aa: CASSLDMWDSQSSYNSPLHF
cdr3_nt: TGTGCCAGCAGCTTAGATATGTGGGACAGCCAGAGCTCCTATAATTCACCCCTCCACTTT

d_call: TRBD1
clone_size: NA
j_call: TRBJ1-2
v_call: TRBV20-1
cdr3_aa: CSAGDGQGIYGYTF
cdr3_nt: TGCAGTGCTGGCGACGGACAGGGAATCTATGGCTACACCTTC